A single sample gave rise to the 2 T cell receptor beta chains below, sequenced in a study of blood T cell repertoires in COVID-19. Method: immunoSEQ multiplex PCR; TCRdb's copy keeps in-frame clones and lacks some. Among roughly 380,000 clones listed, 89% were seen once. Sequenced input: peripheral blood. The receptors stem from a woman aged 55-70 years with COVID-19, enrolled during active disease.

The chain carries TRBV9 and TRBJ2-1; 14 bases map to TRBD2. With V trimmed by 0 bases and J by 7 bases, 3 bases remained unmatched. The CDR3 is 16 amino acids. The germline gives CDR1 SGDLS, CDR2 YYNGEE. The CDR3 reads CASSVGLAGGQNEQFF. The CDR3 DNA sequence: TGTGCCAGCAGCGTAGGACTAGCGGGGGGGCAGAATGAGCAGTTCTTC. Full variable domain (rest looked up from reference TRBV9 and TRBJ2-1): DSGVTQTPKHLITATGQRVTLRCSPRSGDLSVYWYQQSLDQGLQFLIQYYNGEERAKGNILERFSAQQFPDLHSELNLSSLELGDSALYFCASSVGLAGGQNEQFFGPGTRLTVL.

The rearrangement links TRBV12-2 to TRBJ2-2; the DNA was not used to check the table's D call, TRBD2. TRBV12-2 is marked as a pseudogene. CDR3 length: 17 residues. CDR3 loop: CASRLGSSRIYAGELFF. The CDR3 DNA reads TGTGCAAGTCGCCTGGGTTCATCGCGGATCTACGCCGGGGAGCTGTTTTTT.